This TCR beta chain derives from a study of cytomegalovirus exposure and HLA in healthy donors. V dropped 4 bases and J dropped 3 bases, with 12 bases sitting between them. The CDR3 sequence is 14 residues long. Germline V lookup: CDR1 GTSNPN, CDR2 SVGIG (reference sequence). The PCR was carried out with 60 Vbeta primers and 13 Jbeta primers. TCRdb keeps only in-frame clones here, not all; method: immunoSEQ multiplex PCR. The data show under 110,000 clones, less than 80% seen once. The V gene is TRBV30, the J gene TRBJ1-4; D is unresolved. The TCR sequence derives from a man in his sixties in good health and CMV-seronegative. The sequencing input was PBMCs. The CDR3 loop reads CAWNTGIANEKLFF. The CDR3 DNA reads TGTGCCTGGAATACCGGGATTGCTAATGAAAAACTGTTTTTT.